These 21 T cell receptor beta chains originate from one sample sequenced in a study of blood T cells in healthy people across ages. The second PCR ran roughly 6 to 11 cycles with a sample-barcoded 5' primer and J-beta primers. TCRdb processed the 5' RACE reads anew with MiXCR; each CDR3 protein has one entry. In the table there are nearly 1 million distinct CDR3 sequences, about 53% of which are singletons. What was sequenced was blood. The source is a woman aged 60-75 years in good health.

The gene calls are TRBV6-2 or TRBV6-3 and TRBJ2-3; 8 bases agree with TRBD2. The CDR3 is 17 residues long. V lost 0 bases and J lost 4; bases outside the gene matches: 9. The germline V gene encodes CDR1 MNHEY and CDR2 SVGEGT. CDR3 amino acids: CASSYSELAVGADTQYF. The CDR3 DNA reads TGTGCCAGCAGTTACTCGGAACTAGCGGTCGGCGCAGATACGCAGTATTTT.

The chain recombines TRBV21-1 with TRBJ1-5. TRBV21-1 is a pseudogene locus. CDR3 length: 15 residues. CDR3 sequence reads: CASSKDNSQWQPQHF. In DNA form, the CDR3 reads TGTGCCAGCAGCAAAGATAACAGCCAGTGGCAGCCCCAGCATTTT.

V usage is TRBV29-1 and J usage is TRBJ2-7; no definite D call. Trimming stripped 6 bases from V and 7 bases from J, with 19 bases between. This CDR3 spans 13 amino acids. Germline values: CDR1 SQVTM, CDR2 ANQGSEA. The CDR3 spells CSVIVNSVREQYF. The CDR3 nucleotides are TGCAGCGTAATAGTGAACTCGGTCCGGGAGCAGTACTTC.

CDR3: CASRRTPRGADTQYF. DNA of the CDR3: TGTGCCAGCAGACGTACCCCTCGAGGGGCAGATACGCAGTATTTT. The chain combines TRBV6-2 or TRBV6-3 with TRBJ2-3; D is possibly TRBD1 or TRBD2 (5 bases each). CDR1 is MNHEY, CDR2 SVGEGT, per germline. Trimming shortened V by 6 bases and J by 4 bases, and 17 bases separated the two germline ends. The CDR3 extends over 15 amino acids.

Only a few counts were recorded for this clonotype. The chain is built from TRBV18 and TRBJ2-4; 8 nucleotides line up with TRBD1. The J call may be mistaken, given a closer DNA end match to TRBJ2-7. CDR1 is KGHSH, CDR2 LQKENI, per germline. CDR3 length equals 15 residues. The CDR3 spells CASSPGQDLSDEQYF. The CDR3 DNA reads TGTGCCAGCTCTCCGGGACAGGACCTCAGCGACGAGCAGTACTTC.

This chain links TRBV20-1 with TRBJ2-1; possible D gene TRBD2, 6 bases. The CDR3 has 15 residues. Germline CDR1 is DFQATT and CDR2 is SNEGSKA (reference sequence). Trimming stripped 6 bases from V and 7 bases from J, with 22 bases between. The CDR3 coding sequence is TGCAGTGCCCATATGGTCGGGAGTGCCATTAATGAGCAGTTCTTC. Translating it yields CSAHMVGSAINEQFF.

The V call is TRBV29-1, the J call TRBJ2-5; 7 nucleotides match TRBD1. This CDR3 is 12 amino acids long. The germline V gene encodes CDR1 SQVTM and CDR2 ANQGSEA. Germline trimming cut 7 bases from V and 4 bases from J; bases unmatched to any gene: 6. The CDR3 region is CSAQRQGETQYF. In nucleotides, the CDR3 is TGCAGCGCTCAACGACAGGGAGAGACCCAGTACTTC.

This clonotype was seen more than once but under ten times. The chain is built from TRBV19 and TRBJ2-6, with D hard to call. Deletions cut 5 bases from V and 2 bases from J, with 13 bases between. Germline-derived CDR1 and CDR2 are LNHDA and SQIVND (reference sequence). CDR3 size: 16 residues. CDR3 region: CASSETTLTGANVLTF. As DNA, the CDR3 is TGTGCCAGTAGTGAAACGACTTTGACTGGGGCCAACGTCCTGACTTTC.

V usage is TRBV7-6 and J usage is TRBJ2-5, with 9 bases fitting TRBD2. V lost 1 base to trimming and J lost 2 bases; unmatched junction nucleotides: 5. Looked up from germline, CDR1 is SGHVS and CDR2 is FNYEAQ. The CDR3 covers 16 residues. The CDR3: CASSLVATSGQETQYF. In DNA, the CDR3 is TGTGCCAGCAGCTTAGTAGCGACTAGCGGACAAGAGACCCAGTACTTC.

This rearrangement joins TRBV4-2 to TRBJ1-1, with D hard to call. V lost 1 base, J lost 1 base, and 7 bases lay in between. The germline CDR1 and CDR2 sequences are LGHNA and YNFKEQ. This CDR3 comprises 14 residues. The CDR3 protein is CASSQGLRNTEAFF. DNA of the CDR3: TGTGCCAGCAGCCAAGGACTGAGGAACACTGAAGCTTTCTTT.

In this sample, this clonotype turned up many times. The genes are TRBV7-2 and TRBJ2-1; the match to TRBD2 covers 11 bases. The CDR3 runs to 16 residues. Trimming cost V 6 bases and J 6 bases; bases outside gene matches: 10. Germline V gives CDR1 SGHTA, CDR2 FQGNSA. The CDR3 reads CASSFSGRAFGNEQFF. The CDR3 coding sequence is TGTGCCAGCAGTTTTAGCGGGAGGGCCTTTGGCAATGAGCAGTTCTTC.

The genes are TRBV27 and TRBJ2-1; D possibly uses TRBD1 or TRBD2 (5 bases each). Germline loops: CDR1 MNHEY, CDR2 SMNVEV (reference sequence). Trimming removed 3 bases from V and 10 bases from J, with 10 bases in between. The CDR3 is 12 amino acids. Here the CDR3 reads CASSFGWGEQFF. In DNA, the CDR3 is TGTGCCAGCAGTTTCGGGTGGGGGGAGCAGTTCTTC.

About this clonotype: A clone one base away is much larger, so this may be a read error. The chain couples TRBV4-1 to TRBJ2-7; D is ambiguous. The CDR3 extends over 15 amino acids. Per the germline V gene, CDR1 is MGHRA and CDR2 is YSYEKL. CDR3 protein: CANSPRTGGNYEQYF. The CDR3 DNA reads as TGCGCCAACAGCCCGCGTACTGGCGGAAACTACGAGCAGTACTTC.

This chain uses TRBV5-1 with TRBJ2-7; 14 bases align to TRBD2. The CDR3 extends over 16 amino acids. V was pared by 0 bases and J by 6 bases, with 5 bases of the junction left unmatched. The germline gives CDR1 SGHRS, CDR2 YFSETQ. CDR3 region: CASSLGGLAGGLEQYF. In DNA form, the CDR3 reads TGCGCCAGCAGCTTGGGAGGACTAGCGGGAGGTCTCGAGCAGTACTTC.

V gene TRBV29-1 combines with J gene TRBJ2-7; D not resolved. Germline V CDR1 and CDR2: SQVTM, ANQGSEA. With 7 bases removed from V and 2 bases from J, the gap between germline ends came to 9 bases. The CDR3 is 11 amino acids. The CDR3 region has the DNA TGCAGCGCTCCGACAACCTACGAGCAGTACTTC. Translated: CSAPTTYEQYF.

The rearrangement links TRBV7-2 to TRBJ2-4, with 10 bases matching TRBD2. The CDR3 covers 14 residues. The J segment lost 5 bases and the V segment lost 5 bases, leaving 3 bases of the junction unmatched. Germline CDR1 is SGHTA and CDR2 is FQGNSA. The CDR3 spells CASSIGLAENIQYF. The CDR3 DNA sequence: TGTGCCAGCAGCATCGGACTAGCGGAAAACATTCAGTACTTC.

The rearrangement links TRBV2 to TRBJ2-3; D is tentatively TRBD1 or TRBD2 (5 bases each). Germline CDR1 reads SNHLY; CDR2 reads FYNNEI. This CDR3 contains 16 residues. With 4 bases removed from V and 0 bases from J, the gap between germline ends came to 14 bases. For the CDR3, the DNA is TGTGCCAGCAGTGTTTCCAGGGACCGGAGCACAGATACGCAGTATTTT. Its protein is CASSVSRDRSTDTQYF.

With respect to this clonotype: The germline gene is not matched at one end of the junction; a read error may be the cause. The chain links TRBV2 to TRBJ2-7; 8 positions match TRBD1. The CDR3 is made up of 17 amino acids. Germline V gene lookup returns CDR1 SNHLY and CDR2 FYNNEI. CDR3 coding DNA: TGTGCCATCAGTGGGGGTCTCGGACAGGGTTCTGGGAATGAGCAGTACTTC. It encodes CAISGGLGQGSGNEQYF. The full variable domain, in which reference TRBV2 and TRBJ2-7 provide the parts outside the CDR3, is EPEVTQTPSHQVTQMGQEVILRCVPISNHLYFYWYRQILGQKVEFLVSFYNNEISEKSEIFDDQFSVERPDGSNFTLKIRSTKLEDSAMYFCAISGGLGQGSGNEQYFGPGTRLTVT.

The CDR3 here is CASSVSRAGVNYGYTF. The CDR3 DNA sequence: TGTGCCAGCAGCGTATCTCGCGCCGGAGTAAACTATGGCTACACCTTC. The chain links TRBV9 to TRBJ1-2; the D is unclear. V lost 1 base and J 2 bases, leaving 15 bases between the germline ends. Germline V CDR1 and CDR2: SGDLS, YYNGEE. CDR3 size: 16 residues.

This clonotype came up a few times. The DNA for the CDR3 is TGCAGTGCTATAAGACAGGGGGGAAACTACGAGCAGTACTTC. It is translated as CSAIRQGGNYEQYF. This chain connects TRBV20-1 to TRBJ2-7; 9 bases are shared with TRBD1. The V segment lost 4 bases and the J segment 3 bases; nucleotides outside the gene matches: 7. Germline CDR1 and CDR2: DFQATT and SNEGSKA (reference sequence). The CDR3 totals 14 residues.

The gene calls are TRBV20-1 and TRBJ2-1, with D possibly matching TRBD2 (5 bases). Per the germline V gene, CDR1 is DFQATT and CDR2 is SNEGSKA (reference sequence). Trimming shortened V by 0 bases and J by 3 bases, and 12 bases separated the two germline ends. The CDR3 consists of 15 residues. The CDR3 is CSARDKDWGYNEQFF. The CDR3 region has the DNA TGCAGTGCTAGAGATAAGGACTGGGGCTACAATGAGCAGTTCTTC.